The clone carrying this TCR beta chain showed up many times. Serum thyroxine and TRAb, along with clinical symptoms, thyroid ultrasound and orbital computed tomography, were what diagnosis relied on. The sample is drawn from a study of Graves' ophthalmopathy and Graves' hyperthyroidism. As the template, RNA transcripts were used to amplify TCR beta CDR3 regions. The library came from an HTBI-primed first-round RT-PCR and a second-round multiplex PCR. Via MiXCR, TCRdb re-called the multiplex PCR reads, giving one row per CDR3 protein. This table has 350,000 or so distinct CDR3 sequences, under 20% appearing once. The germline gives CDR1 SGHNT, CDR2 YENEEA. Trimming took 5 bases from V and 0 from J, leaving 14 bases between them. The CDR3 runs to 16 residues.

V gene TRBV11-3 combines with J gene TRBJ2-4; D is unresolved. The material sequenced was peripheral blood. This TCR derives from an adult man with Graves' ophthalmopathy. For the CDR3, the DNA is TGTGCCAGCAGCCCCGATCCCCTTAGAGCCAAAAACATTCAGTACTTC. This encodes CASSPDPLRAKNIQYF. The full variable domain, rest sourced from reference TRBV11-3 and TRBJ2-4, is EAGVVQSPRYKIIEKKQPVAFWCNPISGHNTLYWYLQNLGQGPELLIRYENEEAVDDSQLPKDRFSAERLKGVDSTLKIQPAELGDSAVYLCASSPDPLRAKNIQYFGAGTRLSVL.